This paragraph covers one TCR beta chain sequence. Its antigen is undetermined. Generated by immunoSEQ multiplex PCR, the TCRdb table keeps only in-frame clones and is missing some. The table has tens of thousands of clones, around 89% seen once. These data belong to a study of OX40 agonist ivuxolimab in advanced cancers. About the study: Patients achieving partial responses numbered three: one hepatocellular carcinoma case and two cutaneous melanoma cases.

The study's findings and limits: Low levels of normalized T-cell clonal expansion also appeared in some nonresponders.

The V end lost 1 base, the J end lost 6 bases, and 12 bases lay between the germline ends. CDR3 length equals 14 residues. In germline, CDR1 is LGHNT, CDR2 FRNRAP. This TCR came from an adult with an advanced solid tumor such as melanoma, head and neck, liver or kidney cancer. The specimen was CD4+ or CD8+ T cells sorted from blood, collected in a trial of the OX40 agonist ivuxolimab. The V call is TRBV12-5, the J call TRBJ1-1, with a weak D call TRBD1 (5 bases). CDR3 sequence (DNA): TGTGCTAGTGGTTTGGGACAGCAGGTCTCTGAAGCTTTCTTT. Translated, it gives CASGLGQQVSEAFF.